This TCR beta chain was recovered during a study of OX40 agonist ivuxolimab in advanced cancers. Overall study context: In this cohort, patients received ivuxolimab, an agonistic anti-OX40 (CD134) antibody. Findings of the study overall: Clonal expansion was seen in CD4+ and CD8+ blood T cells by week 6 at 0.1 to 3.0 mg/kg.

Only in-frame clones appear in the TCRdb table, and some are missing; sequencing was by immunoSEQ multiplex PCR. The sample records tens of thousands of clones, approximately 86% being singletons. Blood samples were obtained at baseline, cycle 4 day 1, and cycle 7 day 1. Remarks on this clone: Its antigen remains unknown.

Germline values: CDR1 SGHAT, CDR2 FQDESV (reference sequence). The CDR3 extends over 13 amino acids. With 5 bases removed from V and 3 bases from J, the gap between germline ends came to 10 bases. The rearrangement links TRBV11-1 to TRBJ1-2; tentative D call: TRBD1 (6 bases). This sample comprised CD4+ or CD8+ T cells sorted from blood, obtained in a trial of the OX40 agonist ivuxolimab. The TCR sequence derives from an adult with an advanced solid tumor such as melanoma, head and neck, liver or kidney cancer. The CDR3 bases are TGTGCCAGCAGCCAAACAGGGTACTATGGCTACACCTTC. Its translation: CASSQTGYYGYTF. Complete variable domain (other parts from reference TRBV11-1 and TRBJ1-2): EAEVAQSPRYKITEKSQAVAFWCDPISGHATLYWYRQILGQGPELLVQFQDESVVDDSQLPKDRFSAERLKGVDSTLKIQPAELGDSAMYLCASSQTGYYGYTFGSGTRLTVV.